One TCR beta chain is described in this entry. Its antigen is not identified. PCR amplification relied on 60 Vbeta primers (plus 13 Jbeta primers). The table came from immunoSEQ multiplex PCR; TCRdb's copy has only in-frame clones and leaves some out. Of some 150,000 clones listed, just under 80% were seen once; the top ten hold 0.9% to 1.2%. The data belong to a study of cytomegalovirus exposure and HLA in healthy donors. Whole-study results and caveats: Highly shared variants forming one cluster were likely a sequencing artifact. A later analysis reportedly found that, within productive TCRs, an Asian-associated ancestry cluster had fewer N-insertions than the mean observed across the roughly 700 donors. CMV serostatus was the only recorded immune exposure for donors.

The germline V gene has CDR1 SQVTM and CDR2 ANQGSEA. This CDR3 has 14 residues. The V segment lost 4 bases and the J segment 4 bases; nucleotides outside the gene matches: 3. The chain has TRBV29-1 and TRBJ2-2; 10 nucleotides match TRBD2. What was sequenced was PBMCs. The clonotype originates from a male donor in good health and CMV-seronegative. In DNA form, the CDR3 reads TGCAGCGTTGTAGCGGGGGGAACCACCGGGGAGCTGTTTTTT. This encodes CSVVAGGTTGELFF.